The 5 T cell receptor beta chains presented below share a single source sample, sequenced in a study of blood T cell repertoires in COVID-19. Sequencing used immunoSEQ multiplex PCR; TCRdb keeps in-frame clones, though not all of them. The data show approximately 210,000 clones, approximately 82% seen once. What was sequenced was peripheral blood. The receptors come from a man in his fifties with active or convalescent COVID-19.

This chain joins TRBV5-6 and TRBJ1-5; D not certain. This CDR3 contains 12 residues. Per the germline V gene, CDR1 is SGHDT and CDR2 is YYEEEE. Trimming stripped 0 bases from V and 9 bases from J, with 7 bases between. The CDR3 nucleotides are TGTGCCAGCAGCTTGGACCACGGGCCCCAGCATTTT. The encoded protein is CASSLDHGPQHF.

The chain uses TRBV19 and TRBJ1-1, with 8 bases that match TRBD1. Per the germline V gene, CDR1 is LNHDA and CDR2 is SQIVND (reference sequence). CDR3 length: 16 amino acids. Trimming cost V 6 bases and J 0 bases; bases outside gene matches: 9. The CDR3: CASRLTGTGMNTEAFF. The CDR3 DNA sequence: TGTGCCAGTAGACTTACCGGGACAGGCATGAACACTGAAGCTTTCTTT.

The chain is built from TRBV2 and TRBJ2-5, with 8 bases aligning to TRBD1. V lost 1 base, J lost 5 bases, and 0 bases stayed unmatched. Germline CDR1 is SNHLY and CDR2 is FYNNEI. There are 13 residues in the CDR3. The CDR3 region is CASSEGTGETQYF. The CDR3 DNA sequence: TGTGCCAGCAGTGAAGGGACAGGGGAGACCCAGTACTTC.

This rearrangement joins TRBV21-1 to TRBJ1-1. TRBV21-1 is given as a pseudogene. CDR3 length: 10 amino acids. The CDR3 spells CASSIRRAFF. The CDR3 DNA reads TGTGCCAGCAGCATCCGCCGGGCTTTCTTT.

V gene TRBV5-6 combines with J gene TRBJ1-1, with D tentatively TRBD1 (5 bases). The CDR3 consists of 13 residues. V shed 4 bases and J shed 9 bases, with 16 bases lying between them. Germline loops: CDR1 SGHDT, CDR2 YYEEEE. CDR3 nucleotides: TGTGCCAGCAGCCTCCCTTTGGGGGGGAAAGCTTTCTTT. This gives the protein CASSLPLGGKAFF.